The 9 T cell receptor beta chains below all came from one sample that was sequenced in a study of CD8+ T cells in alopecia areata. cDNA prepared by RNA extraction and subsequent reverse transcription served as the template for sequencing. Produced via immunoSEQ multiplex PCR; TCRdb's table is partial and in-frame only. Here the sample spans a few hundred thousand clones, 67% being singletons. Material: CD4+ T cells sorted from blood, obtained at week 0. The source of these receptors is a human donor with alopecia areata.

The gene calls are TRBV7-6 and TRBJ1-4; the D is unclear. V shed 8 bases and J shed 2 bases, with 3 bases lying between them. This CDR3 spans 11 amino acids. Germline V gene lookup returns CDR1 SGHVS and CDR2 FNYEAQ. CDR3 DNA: TGTGCCAGCTCCACTAATGAAAAACTGTTTTTT. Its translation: CASSTNEKLFF.

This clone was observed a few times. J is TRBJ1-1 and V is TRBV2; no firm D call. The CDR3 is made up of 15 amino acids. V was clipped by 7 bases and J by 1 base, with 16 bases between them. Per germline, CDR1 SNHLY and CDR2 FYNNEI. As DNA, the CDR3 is TGTGCCAGCACCGAAGAGGCGGCAGCGAACACTGAAGCTTTCTTT. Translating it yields CASTEEAAANTEAFF.

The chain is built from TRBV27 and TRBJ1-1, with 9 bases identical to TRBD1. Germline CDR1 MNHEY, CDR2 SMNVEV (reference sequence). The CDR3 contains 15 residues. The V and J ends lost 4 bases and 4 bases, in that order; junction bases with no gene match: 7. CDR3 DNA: TGTGCCAGCAGTTACCTACAGGGGGCTAGCACTGAAGCTTTCTTT. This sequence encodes CASSYLQGASTEAFF.

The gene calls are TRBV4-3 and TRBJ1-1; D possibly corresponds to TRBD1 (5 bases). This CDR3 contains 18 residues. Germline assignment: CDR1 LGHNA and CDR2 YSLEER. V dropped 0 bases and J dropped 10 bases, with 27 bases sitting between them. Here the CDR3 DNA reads TGCGCCAGCAGCCAAGATTTACCCAGCCGCAGGGAAAGTCTGGGAGCTTTCTTT. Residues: CASSQDLPSRRESLGAFF.

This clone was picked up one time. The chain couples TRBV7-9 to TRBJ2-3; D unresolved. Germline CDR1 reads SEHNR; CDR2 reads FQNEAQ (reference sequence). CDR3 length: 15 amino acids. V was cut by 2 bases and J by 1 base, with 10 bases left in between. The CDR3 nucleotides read TGTGCCAGCAGCTTAATGAGTCAGGGCACAGATACGCAGTATTTT. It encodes CASSLMSQGTDTQYF.

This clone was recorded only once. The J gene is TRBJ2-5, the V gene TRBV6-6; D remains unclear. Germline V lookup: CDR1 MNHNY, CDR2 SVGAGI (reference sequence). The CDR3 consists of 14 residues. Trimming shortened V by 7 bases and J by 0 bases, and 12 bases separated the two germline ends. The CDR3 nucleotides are TGTGCCAGCATTCTAGACCCGTACCAAGAGACCCAGTACTTC. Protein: CASILDPYQETQYF.

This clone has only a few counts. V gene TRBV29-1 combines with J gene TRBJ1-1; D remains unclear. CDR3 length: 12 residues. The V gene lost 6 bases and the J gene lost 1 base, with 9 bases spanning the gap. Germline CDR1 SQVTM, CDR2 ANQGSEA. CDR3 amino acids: CSVRQANTEAFF. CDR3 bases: TGCAGCGTAAGGCAGGCGAACACTGAAGCTTTCTTT.

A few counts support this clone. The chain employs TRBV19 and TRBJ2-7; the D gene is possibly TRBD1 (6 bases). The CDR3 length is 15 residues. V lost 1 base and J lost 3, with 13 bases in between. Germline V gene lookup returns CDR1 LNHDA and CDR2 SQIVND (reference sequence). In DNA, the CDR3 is TGTGCCAGTAGTATAGGAGGACAGAGAGGCTACGAGCAGTACTTC. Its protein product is CASSIGGQRGYEQYF.

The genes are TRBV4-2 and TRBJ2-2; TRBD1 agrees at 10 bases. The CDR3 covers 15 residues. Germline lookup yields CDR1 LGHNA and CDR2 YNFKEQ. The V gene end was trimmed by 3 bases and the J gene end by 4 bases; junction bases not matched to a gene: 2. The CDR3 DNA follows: TGTGCCAGCAGCCAGGGACAGGGGAGCACCGGGGAGCTGTTTTTT. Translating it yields CASSQGQGSTGELFF.